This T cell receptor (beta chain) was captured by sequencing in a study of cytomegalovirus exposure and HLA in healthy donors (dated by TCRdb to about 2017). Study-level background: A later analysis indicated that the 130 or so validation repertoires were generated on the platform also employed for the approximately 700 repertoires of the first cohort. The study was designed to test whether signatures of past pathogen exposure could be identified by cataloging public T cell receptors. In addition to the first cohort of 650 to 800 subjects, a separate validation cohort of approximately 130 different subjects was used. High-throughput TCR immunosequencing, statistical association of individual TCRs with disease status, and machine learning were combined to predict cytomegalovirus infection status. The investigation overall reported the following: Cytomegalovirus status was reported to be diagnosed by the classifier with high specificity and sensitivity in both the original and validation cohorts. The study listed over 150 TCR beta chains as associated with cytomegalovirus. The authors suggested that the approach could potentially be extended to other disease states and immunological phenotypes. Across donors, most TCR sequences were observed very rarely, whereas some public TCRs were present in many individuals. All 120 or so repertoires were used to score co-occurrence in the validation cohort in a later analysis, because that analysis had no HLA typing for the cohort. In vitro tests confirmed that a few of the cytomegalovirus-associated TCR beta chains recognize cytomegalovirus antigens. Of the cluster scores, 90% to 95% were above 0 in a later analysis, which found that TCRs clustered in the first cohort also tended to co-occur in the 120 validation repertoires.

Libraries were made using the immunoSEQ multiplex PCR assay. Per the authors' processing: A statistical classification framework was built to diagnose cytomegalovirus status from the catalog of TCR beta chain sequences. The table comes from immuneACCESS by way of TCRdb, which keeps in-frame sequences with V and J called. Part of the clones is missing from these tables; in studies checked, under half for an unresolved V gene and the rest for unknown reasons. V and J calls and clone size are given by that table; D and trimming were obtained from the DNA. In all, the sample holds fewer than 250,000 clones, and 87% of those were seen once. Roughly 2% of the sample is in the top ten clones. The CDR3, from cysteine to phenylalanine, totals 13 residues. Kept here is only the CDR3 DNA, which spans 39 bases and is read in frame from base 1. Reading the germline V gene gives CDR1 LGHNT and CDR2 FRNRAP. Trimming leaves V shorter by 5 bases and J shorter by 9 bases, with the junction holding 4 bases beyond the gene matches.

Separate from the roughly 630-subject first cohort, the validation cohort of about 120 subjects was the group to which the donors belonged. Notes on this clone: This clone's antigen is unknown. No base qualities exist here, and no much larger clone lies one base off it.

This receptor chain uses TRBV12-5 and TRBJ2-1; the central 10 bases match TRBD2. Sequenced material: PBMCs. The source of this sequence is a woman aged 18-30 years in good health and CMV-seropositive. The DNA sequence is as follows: TGTGCTAGTGGTAGCGGGAGGGCCGGTGAGCAGTTCTTC. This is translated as CASGSGRAGEQFF.